This T cell receptor beta chain was observed in a study of control samples from healthy donors and cancer patients. The germline gives CDR1 MNHNY, CDR2 SVGAGI (reference sequence). The length of the CDR3 is 12 residues. The V gene lost 6 bases and the J gene lost 15 bases, with 18 bases spanning the gap. Clones were read by immunoSEQ multiplex PCR, and TCRdb kept only the in-frame ones, dropping some. The data hold 230,000 or so clones, with 85% to 95% observed a single time. The specimen sequenced was blood. The chain is built from TRBV6-6 and TRBJ2-1; no definite D call. The origin of this receptor is a man aged 50-59 years in good health. DNA of the CDR3: TGTGCCAGCAGACCCTCCGGCCCCCGAGCGTTCTTC. It is translated as CASRPSGPRAFF.